The entry below describes one TCR beta chain. This CDR3 has 11 residues. Germline CDR1 is SGHAT and CDR2 is FQNNGV. The ends were cut back, 4 bases at V and 6 bases at J, with 7 bases in the middle. The data derive from a study of blood T cell repertoires in COVID-19. Study overall: Samples representing acute and convalescent COVID-19 were sourced from the United States, Italy and Spain. PBMCs, B-cell-depleted T cells, or T cells provided the cDNA or gDNA that made up the material.

Ages ranged from roughly 18 to 100 years, with residence in around 24 US areas. Participants were placed into cohorts based on the clinical history they reported. Sequencing used immunoSEQ multiplex PCR; TCRdb keeps in-frame clones, though not all of them. The sample yields about 270,000 clones, about nine tenths seen once. Sequencing used PBMCs or T cells enriched from blood (not recorded which). V gene TRBV11-2 combines with J gene TRBJ2-7; no clear D. This clonotype originated in a woman in her 30s with acute COVID-19. CDR3 residues: CASSSSLEQYF. CDR3 coding DNA: TGTGCCAGCAGCTCGAGCCTCGAGCAGTACTTC.